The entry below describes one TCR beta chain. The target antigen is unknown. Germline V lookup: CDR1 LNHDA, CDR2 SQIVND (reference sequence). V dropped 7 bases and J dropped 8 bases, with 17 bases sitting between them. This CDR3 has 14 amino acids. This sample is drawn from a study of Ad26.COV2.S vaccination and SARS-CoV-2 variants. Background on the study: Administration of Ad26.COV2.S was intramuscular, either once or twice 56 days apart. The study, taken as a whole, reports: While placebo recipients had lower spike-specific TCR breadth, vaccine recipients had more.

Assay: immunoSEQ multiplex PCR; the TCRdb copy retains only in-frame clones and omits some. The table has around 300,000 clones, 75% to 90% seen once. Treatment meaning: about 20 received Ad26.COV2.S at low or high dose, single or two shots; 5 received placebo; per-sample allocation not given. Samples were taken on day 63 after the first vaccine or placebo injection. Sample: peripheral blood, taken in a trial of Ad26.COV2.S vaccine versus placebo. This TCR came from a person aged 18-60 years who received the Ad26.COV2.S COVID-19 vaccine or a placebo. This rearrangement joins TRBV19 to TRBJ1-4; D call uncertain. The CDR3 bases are TGTGCCAGTATGAGGAGGGCAGGTGTGGAAAAACTGTTTTTT. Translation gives CASMRRAGVEKLFF. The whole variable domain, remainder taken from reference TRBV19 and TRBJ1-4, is DGGITQSPKYLFRKEGQNVTLSCEQNLNHDAMYWYRQDPGQGLRLIYYSQIVNDFQKGDIAEGYSVSREKKESFPLTVTSAQKNPTAFYLCASMRRAGVEKLFFGSGTQLSVL.